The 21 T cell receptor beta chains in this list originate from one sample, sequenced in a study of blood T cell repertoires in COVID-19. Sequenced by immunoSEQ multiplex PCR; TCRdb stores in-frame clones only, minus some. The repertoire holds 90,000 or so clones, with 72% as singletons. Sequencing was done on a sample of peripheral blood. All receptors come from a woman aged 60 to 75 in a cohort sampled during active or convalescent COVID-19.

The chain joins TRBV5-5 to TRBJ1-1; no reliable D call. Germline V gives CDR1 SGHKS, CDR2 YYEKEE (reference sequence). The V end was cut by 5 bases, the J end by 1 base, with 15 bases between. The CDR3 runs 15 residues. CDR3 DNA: TGTGCCAGCAGGGGAGGGTGGGGAACGAACACTGAAGCTTTCTTT. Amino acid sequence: CASRGGWGTNTEAFF. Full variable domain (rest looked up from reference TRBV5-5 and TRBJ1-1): DAGVTQSPTHLIKTRGQQVTLRCSPISGHKSVSWYQQVLGQGPQFIFQYYEKEERGRGNFPDRFSARQFPNYSSELNVNALLLGDSALYLCASRGGWGTNTEAFFGQGTRLTVV.

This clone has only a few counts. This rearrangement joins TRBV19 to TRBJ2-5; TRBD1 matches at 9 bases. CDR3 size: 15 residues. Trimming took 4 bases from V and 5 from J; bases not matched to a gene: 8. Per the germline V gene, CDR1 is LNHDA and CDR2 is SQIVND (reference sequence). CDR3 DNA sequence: TGTGCCAGTAGTACACAGGGGGCAGGACAGGAGACCCAGTACTTC. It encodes CASSTQGAGQETQYF.

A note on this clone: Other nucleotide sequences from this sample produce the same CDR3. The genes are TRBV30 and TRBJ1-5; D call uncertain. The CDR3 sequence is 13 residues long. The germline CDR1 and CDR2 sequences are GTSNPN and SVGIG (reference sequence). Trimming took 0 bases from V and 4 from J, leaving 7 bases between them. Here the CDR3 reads CAWSVQENQPQHF. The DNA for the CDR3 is TGTGCCTGGAGTGTACAAGAAAATCAGCCCCAGCATTTT.

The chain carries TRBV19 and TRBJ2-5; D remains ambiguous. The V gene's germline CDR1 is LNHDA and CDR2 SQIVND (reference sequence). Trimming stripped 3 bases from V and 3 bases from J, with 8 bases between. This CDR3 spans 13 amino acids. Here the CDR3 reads CASSIGGKETQYF. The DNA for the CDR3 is TGTGCCAGTAGTATTGGCGGAAAAGAGACCCAGTACTTC.

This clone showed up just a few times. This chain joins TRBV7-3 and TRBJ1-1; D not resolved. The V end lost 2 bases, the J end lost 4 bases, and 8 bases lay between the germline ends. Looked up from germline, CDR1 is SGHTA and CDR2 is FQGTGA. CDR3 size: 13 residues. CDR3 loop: CASSLDYSTEAFF. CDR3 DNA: TGTGCCAGCAGCTTAGATTATAGCACTGAAGCTTTCTTT.

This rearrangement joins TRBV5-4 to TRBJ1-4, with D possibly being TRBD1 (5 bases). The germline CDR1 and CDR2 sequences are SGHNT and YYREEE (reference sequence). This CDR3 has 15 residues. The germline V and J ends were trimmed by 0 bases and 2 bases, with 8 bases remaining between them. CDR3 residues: CASSLGGATNEKLFF. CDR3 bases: TGTGCCAGCAGCTTGGGCGGGGCGACTAATGAAAAACTGTTTTTT. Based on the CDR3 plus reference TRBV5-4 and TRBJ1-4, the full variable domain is ETGVTQSPTHLIKTRGQQVTLRCSSQSGHNTVSWYQQALGQGPQFIFQYYREEENGRGNFPPRFSGLQFPNYSSELNVNALELDDSALYLCASSLGGATNEKLFFGSGTQLSVL.

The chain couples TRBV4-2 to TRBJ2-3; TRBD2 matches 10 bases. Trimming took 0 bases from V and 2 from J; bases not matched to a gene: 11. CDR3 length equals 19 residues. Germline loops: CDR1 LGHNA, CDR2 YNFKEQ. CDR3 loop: CASSQEKSSLAGYTDTQYF. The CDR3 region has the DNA TGTGCCAGCAGCCAAGAAAAGTCGTCACTAGCGGGGTACACAGATACGCAGTATTTT.

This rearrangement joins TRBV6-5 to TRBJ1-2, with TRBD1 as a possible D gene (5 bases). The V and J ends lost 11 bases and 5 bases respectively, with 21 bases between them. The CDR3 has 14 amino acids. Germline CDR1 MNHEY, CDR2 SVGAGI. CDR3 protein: CAAVFTGLEYGYTF. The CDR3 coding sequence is TGTGCCGCCGTTTTTACAGGTTTGGAATATGGCTACACCTTC.

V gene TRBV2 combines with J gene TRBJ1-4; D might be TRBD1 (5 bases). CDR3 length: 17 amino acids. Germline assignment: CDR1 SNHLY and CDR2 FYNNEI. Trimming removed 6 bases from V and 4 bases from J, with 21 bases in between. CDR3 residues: CASSPPLSGLINEKLFF. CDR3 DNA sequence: TGTGCCAGCAGCCCACCCCTCTCAGGGTTGATTAATGAAAAACTGTTTTTT.

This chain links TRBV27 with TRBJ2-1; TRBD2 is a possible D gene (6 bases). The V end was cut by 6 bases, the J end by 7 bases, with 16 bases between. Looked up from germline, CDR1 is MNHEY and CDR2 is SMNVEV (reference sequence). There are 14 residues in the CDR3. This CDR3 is CASRSQGGFNEQFF. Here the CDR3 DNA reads TGTGCCAGCAGGTCGCAGGGAGGCTTTAATGAGCAGTTCTTC.

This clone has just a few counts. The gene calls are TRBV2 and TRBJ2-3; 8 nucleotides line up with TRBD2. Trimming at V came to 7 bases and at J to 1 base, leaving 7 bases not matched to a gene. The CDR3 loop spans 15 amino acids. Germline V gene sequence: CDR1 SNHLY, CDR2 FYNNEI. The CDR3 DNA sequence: TGTGCCAGCACCAAGCGGGGGCGGGGCACAGATACGCAGTATTTT. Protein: CASTKRGRGTDTQYF.

The CDR3, as DNA: TGCGCCAGCAGCCCGTCGACAGGGAGGAACGAGCAGTACTTC. Its translation is CASSPSTGRNEQYF. The rearrangement links TRBV5-1 to TRBJ2-7; a possible D gene is TRBD1 (7 bases). Germline values: CDR1 SGHRS, CDR2 YFSETQ. V gave up 4 bases and J gave up 5 bases, with 16 bases separating them. The CDR3 is made up of 14 amino acids.

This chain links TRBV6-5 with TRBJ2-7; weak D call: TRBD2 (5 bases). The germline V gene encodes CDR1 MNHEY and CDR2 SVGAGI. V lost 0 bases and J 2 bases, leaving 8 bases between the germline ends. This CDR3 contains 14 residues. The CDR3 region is CASSYSRAAYEQYF. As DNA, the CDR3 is TGTGCCAGCAGTTACTCGAGGGCGGCCTACGAGCAGTACTTC.

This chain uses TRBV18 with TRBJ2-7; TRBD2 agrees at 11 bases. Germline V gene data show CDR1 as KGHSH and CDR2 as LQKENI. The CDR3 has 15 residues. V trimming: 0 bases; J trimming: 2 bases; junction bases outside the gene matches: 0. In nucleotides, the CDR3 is TGTGCCAGCTCACCACCTAGCGGGGGGGCCTACGAGCAGTACTTC. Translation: CASSPPSGGAYEQYF.

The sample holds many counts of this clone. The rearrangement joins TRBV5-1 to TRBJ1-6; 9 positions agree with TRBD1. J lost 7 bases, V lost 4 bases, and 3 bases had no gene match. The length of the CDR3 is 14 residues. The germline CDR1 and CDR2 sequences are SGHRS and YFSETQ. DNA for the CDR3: TGCGCCAGCAGCCGGACAGGGGTCAATTCACCCCTCCACTTT. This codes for CASSRTGVNSPLHF.

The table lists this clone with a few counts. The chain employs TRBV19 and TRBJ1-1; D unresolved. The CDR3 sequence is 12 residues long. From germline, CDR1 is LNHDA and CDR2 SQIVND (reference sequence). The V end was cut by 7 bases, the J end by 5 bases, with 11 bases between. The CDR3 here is CASKISGTEAFF. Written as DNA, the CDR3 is TGTGCCAGTAAAATTTCGGGGACTGAAGCTTTCTTT. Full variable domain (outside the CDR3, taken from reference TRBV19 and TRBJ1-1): DGGITQSPKYLFRKEGQNVTLSCEQNLNHDAMYWYRQDPGQGLRLIYYSQIVNDFQKGDIAEGYSVSREKKESFPLTVTSAQKNPTAFYLCASKISGTEAFFGQGTRLTVV.

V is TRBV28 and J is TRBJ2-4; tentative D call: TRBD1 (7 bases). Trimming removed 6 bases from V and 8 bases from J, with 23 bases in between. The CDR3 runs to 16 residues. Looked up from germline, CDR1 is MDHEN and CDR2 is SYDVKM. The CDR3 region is CASSPARGAVGDIQYF. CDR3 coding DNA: TGTGCCAGCAGCCCCGCCAGGGGGGCCGTGGGAGACATTCAGTACTTC.

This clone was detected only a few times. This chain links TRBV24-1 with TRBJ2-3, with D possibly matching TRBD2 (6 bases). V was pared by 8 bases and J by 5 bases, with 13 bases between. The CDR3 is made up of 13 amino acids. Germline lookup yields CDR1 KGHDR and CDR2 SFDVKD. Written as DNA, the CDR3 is TGTGCCACCAAAATGGGGGGTGAAGATACGCAGTATTTT. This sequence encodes CATKMGGEDTQYF.

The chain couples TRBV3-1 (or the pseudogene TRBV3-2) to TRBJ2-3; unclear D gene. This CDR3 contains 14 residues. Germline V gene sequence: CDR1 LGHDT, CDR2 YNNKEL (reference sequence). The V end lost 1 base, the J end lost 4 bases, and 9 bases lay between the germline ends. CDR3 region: CASSQASGSDTQYF. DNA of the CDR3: TGTGCCAGCAGCCAAGCGTCCGGTTCAGATACGCAGTATTTT.

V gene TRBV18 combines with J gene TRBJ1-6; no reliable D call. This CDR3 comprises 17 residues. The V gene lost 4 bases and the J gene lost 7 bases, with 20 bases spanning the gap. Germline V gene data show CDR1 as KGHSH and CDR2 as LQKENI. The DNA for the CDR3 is TGTGCCAGCTCACGCTGGCCATTCCTAGGCTGGAATTCACCCCTCCACTTT. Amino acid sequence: CASSRWPFLGWNSPLHF. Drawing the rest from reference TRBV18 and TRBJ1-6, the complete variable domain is NAGVMQNPRHLVRRRGQEARLRCSPMKGHSHVYWYRQLPEEGLKFMVYLQKENIIDESGMPKERFSAEFPKEGPSILRIQQVVRGDSAAYFCASSRWPFLGWNSPLHFGNGTRLTVT.

DNA for the CDR3: TGCGCCAGCAGCCCCCAGGCAGGGGGCGATTTACTGCATTTGGGCACTGAAGCTTTCTTT. This translates into CASSPQAGGDLLHLGTEAFF. The chain joins TRBV4-3 to TRBJ1-1; TRBD1 matches at 8 bases. The CDR3 covers 20 residues. With 4 bases clipped from V and 4 bases from J, the junction kept 23 bases outside the gene matches. CDR1 LGHNA and CDR2 YSLEER come from the germline V gene.